Following are 5 T cell receptor beta chains from one sample sequenced in a study of blood T cell repertoires in COVID-19. Assay used: immunoSEQ multiplex PCR; TCRdb lists only in-frame clones, some missing. This sample carries 200,000 to 300,000 clones, 87% of them seen once, and the ten largest clones take just over 7%. Material for sequencing was peripheral blood. The receptors stem from a man in his 60s who had recovered from COVID-19.

Details on this clone: Distinct nucleotide sequences in the sample also encode this CDR3. The chain uses TRBV5-1 and TRBJ2-3; TRBD2 is a possible D gene (6 bases). The CDR3 is 13 amino acids. The V end lost 5 bases, the J end lost 1 base, and 8 bases lay between the germline ends. Germline loops: CDR1 SGHRS, CDR2 YFSETQ. CDR3 DNA sequence: TGCGCCAGCAGGCGCGGGGGCACAGATACGCAGTATTTT. This encodes CASRRGGTDTQYF.

The J gene is TRBJ1-3, the V gene TRBV18, with 7 bases aligning to TRBD1. Trimming at V came to 3 bases and at J to 1 base, leaving 6 bases not matched to a gene. Germline V gene lookup returns CDR1 KGHSH and CDR2 LQKENI. The CDR3 runs 16 residues. The CDR3 nucleotides are TGTGCCAGCTCACCGCAGACGACAGGGTCTGGAAACACCATATATTTT. Translation gives CASSPQTTGSGNTIYF.

The V call is TRBV7-6, the J call TRBJ2-1; 7 bases fit TRBD1. This CDR3 region has 16 residues. After removal of 1 base from V and 7 bases from J, the junction contained 10 bases not matched to a gene. Germline CDR1 reads SGHVS; CDR2 reads FNYEAQ. The CDR3 sequence: CASSLDDVRGLNEQFF. The DNA of the CDR3 is TGTGCCAGCAGCTTAGACGACGTCAGGGGGTTGAATGAGCAGTTCTTC.

The V call is TRBV2, the J call TRBJ2-7, with D tentatively TRBD2 (5 bases). With 4 bases removed from V and 2 bases from J, the gap between germline ends came to 9 bases. Germline values: CDR1 SNHLY, CDR2 FYNNEI. This CDR3 is 13 amino acids long. CDR3 in amino acids: CASSVRGTYEQYV. The CDR3, as DNA: TGTGCCAGCAGTGTTCGGGGAACCTACGAGCAGTACGTC.

This clone was found once. The rearrangement uses TRBV5-4 and TRBJ1-1, with D possibly TRBD1 on 5 matching bases. V lost 0 bases and J 7 bases, leaving 13 bases between the germline ends. CDR1 and CDR2 from the germline V gene are SGHNT and YYREEE (reference sequence). This CDR3 spans 14 amino acids. CDR3 nucleotide sequence: TGTGCCAGCAGCTTGGCCAGCCAGGGAAATGAAGCTTTCTTT. Translating it yields CASSLASQGNEAFF.